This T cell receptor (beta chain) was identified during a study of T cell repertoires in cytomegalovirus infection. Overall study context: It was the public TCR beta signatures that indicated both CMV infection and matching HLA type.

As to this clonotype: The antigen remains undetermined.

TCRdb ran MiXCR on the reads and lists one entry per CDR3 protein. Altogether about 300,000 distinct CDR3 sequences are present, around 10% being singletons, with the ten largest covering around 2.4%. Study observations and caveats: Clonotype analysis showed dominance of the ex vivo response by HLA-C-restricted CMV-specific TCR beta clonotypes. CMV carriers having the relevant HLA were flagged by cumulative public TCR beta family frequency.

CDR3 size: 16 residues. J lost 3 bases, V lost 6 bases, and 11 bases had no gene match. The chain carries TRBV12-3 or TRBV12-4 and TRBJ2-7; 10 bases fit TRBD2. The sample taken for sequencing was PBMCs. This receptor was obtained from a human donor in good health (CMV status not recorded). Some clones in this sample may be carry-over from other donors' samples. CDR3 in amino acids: CASSPSGGAFFYEQYF. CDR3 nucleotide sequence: TGTGCCAGCAGCCCGAGCGGGGGGGCTTTCTTCTACGAGCAGTACTTC.